Following are 13 T cell receptor beta chains from one sample sequenced in a study of shared clonotypes between healthy human individuals. The repertoire was sequenced with immunoSEQ multiplex PCR; TCRdb's copy has only in-frame clones and lacks some. Here the sample spans around 2.5 million clones, 90% to 95% being singletons. What was sequenced was naive CD4+ T cells from PBMCs. As for subset: CD45RA+ positively selected. The receptors come from a man younger than 35 in good health. Some clones in this sample may be carry-over from other donors' samples.

The chain recombines TRBV6-1 with TRBJ2-7; D may correspond to TRBD1 or TRBD2 (5 bases each). This CDR3 comprises 12 residues. CDR1 and CDR2 (germline): MNHNS, SASEGT. V shed 8 bases and J shed 2 bases, with 10 bases lying between them. The DNA of the CDR3 is TGTGCCAGCTCGGGACCGCCCTACGAGCAGTACTTC. Its protein is CASSGPPYEQYF.

V and J are TRBV4-3 and TRBJ1-2, with D perhaps TRBD1 (6 bases). Per the germline V gene, CDR1 is LGHNA and CDR2 is YSLEER. There are 14 residues in the CDR3. V lost 0 bases, J lost 4 bases, and 9 bases lay in between. The CDR3 nucleotides are TGCGCCAGCAGCCAAGAATTACAGGGCTATGGCTACACCTTC. Translation gives CASSQELQGYGYTF.

This clone was counted a single time. V usage is TRBV2 and J usage is TRBJ2-3; TRBD2 is a possible D gene (6 bases). Trimming took off 10 bases at V and 5 bases at J, with 16 bases between the two ends. This CDR3 is 13 amino acids long. Germline V gene data show CDR1 as SNHLY and CDR2 as FYNNEI. The CDR3 sequence: CATAGAGRDTQYF. In DNA, the CDR3 is TGTGCCACCGCCGGAGCGGGTAGAGATACGCAGTATTTT. Full variable domain (rest looked up from reference TRBV2 and TRBJ2-3): EPEVTQTPSHQVTQMGQEVILRCVPISNHLYFYWYRQILGQKVEFLVSFYNNEISEKSEIFDDQFSVERPDGSNFTLKIRSTKLEDSAMYFCATAGAGRDTQYFGPGTRLTVL.

The chain uses TRBV6-6 and TRBJ1-4, with D hard to call. The CDR3 spans 14 residues. The germline V gene encodes CDR1 MNHNY and CDR2 SVGAGI (reference sequence). The V end was cut by 10 bases, the J end by 0 bases, with 12 bases between. The CDR3 DNA sequence: TGTGCCACCAAAATCCCGGCAACTAATGAAAAACTGTTTTTT. Residues: CATKIPATNEKLFF.

Regarding this clone: The identical CDR3 is also encoded by other nucleotide sequences in the sample. The gene calls are TRBV28 and TRBJ1-6; D gene uncertain. Germline V gene data show CDR1 as MDHEN and CDR2 as SYDVKM. V was pared by 5 bases and J by 9 bases, with 8 bases between. The CDR3 is 12 residues long. CDR3 region: CASSLSSSPLHF. The CDR3, as DNA: TGTGCCAGCAGTCTCAGTAGTTCACCCCTCCACTTT.

The DNA of the CDR3 is TGTGCCATCAGTCCGACCGCCGCTCAGGGCACCATATATTTT. Translation: CAISPTAAQGTIYF. V gene TRBV10-3 combines with J gene TRBJ1-3; possibly TRBD1 for D (5 bases). The germline V and J ends were trimmed by 5 bases and 9 bases, with 17 bases remaining between them. In germline, CDR1 is ENHRY, CDR2 SYGVKD. The length of the CDR3 is 14 residues.

The V gene is TRBV21-1, the J gene TRBJ2-7; TRBD1 was called by the table and not checked on the DNA. TRBV21-1 corresponds to a pseudogene. The CDR3 covers 17 residues. CDR3 sequence: CASSKRAGEALSYEQYF. The CDR3 nucleotides read TGTGCCAGCAGCAAGCGCGCAGGGGAAGCGTTAAGCTACGAGCAGTACTTC.

The chain combines TRBV5-1 with TRBJ2-7; the match to TRBD1 covers 12 bases. Germline CDR1 and CDR2: SGHRS and YFSETQ. With 1 base clipped from V and 5 bases from J, the junction kept 7 bases outside the gene matches. The CDR3 length is 16 residues. As DNA, the CDR3 is TGCGCCAGCAGCTTGTATCTGGGACAGGGGGCCAACGAGCAGTACTTC. This sequence encodes CASSLYLGQGANEQYF.

This chain joins TRBV19 and TRBJ1-1; 10 nucleotides match TRBD1. The CDR3 totals 13 residues. V lost 6 bases and J lost 7; bases outside the gene matches: 5. The germline V gene encodes CDR1 LNHDA and CDR2 SQIVND (reference sequence). DNA of the CDR3: TGTGCCAGTAGGACCCGGGACAGGGGTGAAGCTTTCTTT. Protein product: CASRTRDRGEAFF.

The V gene is TRBV9, the J gene TRBJ2-7; TRBD1 or TRBD2 may be the D gene (5 bases each). Trimming took off 0 bases at V and 5 bases at J, with 12 bases between the two ends. The germline CDR1 and CDR2 sequences are SGDLS and YYNGEE. CDR3 length: 14 residues. The CDR3 DNA reads TGTGCCAGCAGCGTAGCTCCCGGGACCCACGAGCAGTACTTC. Its protein product is CASSVAPGTHEQYF. The complete variable domain, with remaining parts taken from reference TRBV9 and TRBJ2-7, reads DSGVTQTPKHLITATGQRVTLRCSPRSGDLSVYWYQQSLDQGLQFLIQYYNGEERAKGNILERFSAQQFPDLHSELNLSSLELGDSALYFCASSVAPGTHEQYFGPGTRLTVT.

The V call is TRBV11-3, the J call TRBJ2-3; D is possibly TRBD2 (6 bases). CDR1 is SGHNT, CDR2 YENEEA, per germline. CDR3 length: 13 amino acids. Trimming stripped 5 bases from V and 4 bases from J, with 10 bases between. The CDR3 nucleotides are TGTGCCAGCAGCCTCAGACTAGCAGATACGCAGTATTTT. Translated: CASSLRLADTQYF.

This rearrangement joins TRBV6-5 to TRBJ2-1, with 11 bases aligning to TRBD1. V was clipped by 6 bases and J by 7 bases; unmatched bases: 5. CDR1 is MNHEY and CDR2 is SVGAGI in the germline V gene. The CDR3 is 14 residues long. CDR3 in amino acids: CASSPRDRGNEQFF. In DNA, the CDR3 is TGTGCCAGCAGCCCCCGGGACAGGGGGAATGAGCAGTTCTTC.

The chain uses TRBV5-1 and TRBJ2-2; 14 nucleotides line up with TRBD2. Germline CDR1 is SGHRS and CDR2 is YFSETQ. V trimming: 4 bases; J trimming: 6 bases; junction bases outside the gene matches: 8. The CDR3 has 17 amino acids. CDR3 amino acids: CASSGTSGSIEAGELFF. CDR3 coding DNA: TGCGCCAGCAGCGGGACTAGCGGGAGTATCGAAGCCGGGGAGCTGTTTTTT.